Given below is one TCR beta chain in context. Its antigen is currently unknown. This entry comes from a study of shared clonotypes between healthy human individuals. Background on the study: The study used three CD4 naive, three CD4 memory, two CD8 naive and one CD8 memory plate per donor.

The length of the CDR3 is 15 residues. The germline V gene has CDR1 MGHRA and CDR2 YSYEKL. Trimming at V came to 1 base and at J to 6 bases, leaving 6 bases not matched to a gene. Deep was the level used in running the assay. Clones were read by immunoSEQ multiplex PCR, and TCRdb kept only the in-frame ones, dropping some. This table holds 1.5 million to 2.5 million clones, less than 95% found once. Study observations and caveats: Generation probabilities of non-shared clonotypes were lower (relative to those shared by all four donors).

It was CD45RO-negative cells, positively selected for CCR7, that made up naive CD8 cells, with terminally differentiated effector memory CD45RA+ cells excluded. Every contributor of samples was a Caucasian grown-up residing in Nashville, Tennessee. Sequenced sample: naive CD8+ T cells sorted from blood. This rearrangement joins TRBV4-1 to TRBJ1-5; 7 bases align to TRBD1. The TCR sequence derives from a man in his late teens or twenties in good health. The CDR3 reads CASSQVAGGGQPQHF. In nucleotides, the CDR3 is TGCGCCAGCAGCCAAGTGGCAGGGGGTGGTCAGCCCCAGCATTTT.